This TCR beta chain came from a study of metastatic and nonmetastatic thyroid tumors. Study-level information: Repertoire data that came from the blood and tumor or nodule tissue of malignant and benign thyroid patients were compared. Overall study results and limits: Compared with benign nodules, malignant thyroid tumors were reported to have significantly higher TCR beta diversity in both blood and tumor.

Nobody among the patients had been given any treatment before thyroid surgery. Regarding this clone: Its target is unknown.

The trim removed 1 base at V and 7 bases at J, leaving 0 bases unmatched. The CDR3 runs to 13 residues. CDR1 is LGHNA and CDR2 is YNFKEQ in the germline V gene. TCRdb re-processed the PCR reads through MiXCR. The sample consists of about 32,000 clones, about 32% of them appearing once. The chain joins TRBV4-2 to TRBJ1-5, with TRBD1 matching over 8 bases. The clonotype was recovered from a female donor with papillary thyroid cancer or a benign thyroid nodule (not recorded which). Some clones in this sample may be carry-over from other donors' samples. Sequenced sample: tumor tissue. CDR3 nucleotides: TGTGCCAGCAGCCAAGGACAGGGGCAGCCCCAGCATTTT. Protein product: CASSQGQGQPQHF.